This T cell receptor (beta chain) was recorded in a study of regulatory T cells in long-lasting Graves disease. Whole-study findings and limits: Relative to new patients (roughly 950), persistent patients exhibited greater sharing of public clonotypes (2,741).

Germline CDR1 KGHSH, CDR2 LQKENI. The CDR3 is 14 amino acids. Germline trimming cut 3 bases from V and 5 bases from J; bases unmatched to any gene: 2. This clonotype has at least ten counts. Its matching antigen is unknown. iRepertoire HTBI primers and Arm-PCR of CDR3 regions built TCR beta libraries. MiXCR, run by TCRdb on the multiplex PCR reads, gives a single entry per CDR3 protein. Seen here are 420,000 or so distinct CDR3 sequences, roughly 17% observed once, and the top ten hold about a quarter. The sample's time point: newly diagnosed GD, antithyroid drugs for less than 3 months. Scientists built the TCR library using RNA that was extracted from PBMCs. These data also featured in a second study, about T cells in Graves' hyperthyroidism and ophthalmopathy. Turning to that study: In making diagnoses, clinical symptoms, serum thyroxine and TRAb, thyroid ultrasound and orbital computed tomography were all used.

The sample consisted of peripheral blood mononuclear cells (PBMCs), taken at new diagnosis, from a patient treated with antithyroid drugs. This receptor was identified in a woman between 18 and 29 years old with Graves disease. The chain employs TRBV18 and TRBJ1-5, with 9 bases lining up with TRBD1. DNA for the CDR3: TGTGCCAGCTCACCCGGGACAGGGCATCAGCCCCAGCATTTT. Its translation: CASSPGTGHQPQHF.